A single sample is the source of the 26 T cell receptor beta chains below, sequenced in a study of response to subunit inactivated influenza vaccine. Each CDR3 protein gets one entry after TCRdb re-called the RT-PCR reads with MiXCR. Of about 520,000 distinct CDR3 sequences listed, 25% are singletons. Here the sequenced sample was CD4+ T cells sorted from PBMCs, taken 4 to 6 days after vaccination. These receptors all come from a middle-aged man who received an inactivated influenza vaccine.

This chain connects TRBV7-9 to TRBJ2-1, with 7 bases that match TRBD1. The junction had 8 bases not matched to a gene; V was cut back by 2 bases and J by 7 bases. The CDR3 consists of 15 residues. Germline CDR1 and CDR2: SEHNR and FQNEAQ (reference sequence). This CDR3 is CASSLLRAQGNEQFF. As DNA, the CDR3 is TGTGCCAGCAGCTTATTGAGAGCACAGGGGAATGAGCAGTTCTTC. Looking up the rest from reference TRBV7-9 and TRBJ2-1 gives the full variable domain: DTGVSQNPRHKITKRGQNVTFRCDPISEHNRLYWYRQTLGQGPEFLTYFQNEAQLEKSRLLSDRFSAERPKGSFSTLEIQRTEQGDSAMYLCASSLLRAQGNEQFFGPGTRLTVL.

The chain carries TRBV10-3 and TRBJ2-3; D not resolved. The germline CDR1 and CDR2 sequences are ENHRY and SYGVKD. The CDR3 runs 13 residues. Trimming left V 0 bases short and J 4 bases short, with 5 bases between. DNA for the CDR3: TGTGCCATCAGTGAGTCAAAAGCAGATACGCAGTATTTT. It translates to CAISESKADTQYF.

The chain uses TRBV20-1 and TRBJ2-2, with 11 bases lining up with TRBD2. Germline CDR1 and CDR2: DFQATT and SNEGSKA (reference sequence). This CDR3 region has 18 residues. Trimming removed 7 bases from V and 1 base from J; junction bases left unmatched: 14. The chain's CDR3 is CSVSPSILAGGNTGELFF. Written as DNA, the CDR3 is TGCAGTGTCTCTCCTTCCATCCTAGCGGGGGGGAACACCGGGGAGCTGTTTTTT.

J is TRBJ2-2 and V is TRBV29-1; 10 positions match TRBD2. Germline trimming cut 4 bases from V and 0 bases from J; bases unmatched to any gene: 2. The CDR3 is 15 residues long. CDR1 and CDR2 from the germline V gene are SQVTM and ANQGSEA. CDR3: CSVGGLAANTGELFF. The CDR3 DNA reads as TGCAGCGTTGGTGGACTAGCGGCGAACACCGGGGAGCTGTTTTTT.

As for this clonotype: At one end the junction does not follow the germline gene, possibly because of a read error. This rearrangement joins TRBV10-3 to TRBJ2-3; 7 bases fit TRBD2. The CDR3 has 15 residues. The germline gives CDR1 ENHRY, CDR2 SYGVKD. CDR3: CAISESERGTDMQYF. The CDR3 nucleotides are TGTGCCATCAGTGAGTCAGAGCGGGGTACAGATATGCAGTATTTT.

The chain has TRBV20-1 and TRBJ1-6, with D uncertain. Trimming left V 4 bases short and J 2 bases short, with 3 bases between. Germline V CDR1 and CDR2: DFQATT, SNEGSKA (reference sequence). The CDR3 runs 12 residues. The CDR3 spells CSATPYNSPLHF. Here the CDR3 DNA reads TGCAGTGCTACCCCCTATAATTCACCCCTCCACTTT.

This clonotype was seen once. Since the CDR3 does not end with the conserved phenylalanine or tryptophan, this likely comes from a read error. The chain carries TRBV12-3 or TRBV12-4 and TRBJ1-2; unclear D gene. The CDR3 is made up of 12 amino acids. Trimming shortened V by 2 bases and J by 5 bases, and 6 bases separated the two germline ends. CDR3 sequence (DNA): TGTGCCAGCAGTTTAATGGGTTATGGCTACACCCTC. Protein sequence: CASSLMGYGYTL.

This clonotype was counted between two and nine times. The rearrangement joins TRBV5-5 to TRBJ2-7; D possibly corresponds to TRBD2 (6 bases). The CDR3 spans 12 residues. Deletions cut 4 bases from V and 6 bases from J, with 11 bases between. Looked up from germline, CDR1 is SGHKS and CDR2 is YYEKEE (reference sequence). The CDR3 DNA reads TGTGCCAGCAGCCCGGGGAGGAGCGAGCAGTACTTC. Encoded protein: CASSPGRSEQYF.

The chain uses TRBV5-5 and TRBJ2-7; D may be TRBD1 (5 bases). Trimming took 0 bases from V and 4 from J, leaving 14 bases between them. From germline, CDR1 is SGHKS and CDR2 YYEKEE (reference sequence). The CDR3 totals 15 residues. The CDR3 sequence is CASSLGQGVWYEQYF. DNA of the CDR3: TGTGCCAGCAGCTTGGGGCAGGGCGTCTGGTACGAGCAGTACTTC.

In this sample, this clonotype turned up many times. The chain uses TRBV29-1 and TRBJ2-7; D tentatively reads TRBD1 or TRBD2 (6 bases each). V was cut by 7 bases and J by 4 bases, with 20 bases left in between. The germline V gene encodes CDR1 SQVTM and CDR2 ANQGSEA. The CDR3 runs to 14 residues. CDR3 sequence: CSAIGGQGSYEQYF. The CDR3 DNA is TGCAGCGCCATAGGAGGGCAGGGGAGTTACGAGCAGTACTTC.

The genes are TRBV5-1 and TRBJ2-5; 11 nucleotides agree with TRBD2. The CDR3 contains 16 residues. J lost 3 bases, V lost 4 bases, and 8 bases had no gene match. The V gene's germline CDR1 is SGHRS and CDR2 YFSETQ. The CDR3 sequence is CASSPGTSGHEETQYF. CDR3 in DNA: TGCGCCAGCAGCCCGGGGACTAGCGGACATGAAGAGACCCAGTACTTC.

This clonotype showed up just a few times. This chain links TRBV20-1 with TRBJ2-5; 9 bases align to TRBD1. The CDR3 totals 15 residues. Per germline, CDR1 DFQATT and CDR2 SNEGSKA (reference sequence). V gave up 0 bases and J gave up 3 bases; unmatched junction bases: 5. Written as DNA, the CDR3 is TGCAGTGCTAGAGATCCAAGGACAGGGGAAGAGACCCAGTACTTC. It codes for CSARDPRTGEETQYF.

This chain connects TRBV7-2 to TRBJ1-1, with TRBD1 matching 10 bases. Looked up from germline, CDR1 is SGHTA and CDR2 is FQGNSA. The V gene end was trimmed by 5 bases and the J gene end by 5 bases; junction bases not matched to a gene: 5. The CDR3 is 14 amino acids. The CDR3 region has the DNA TGTGCCAGCAGCCGTAGACAGGGGGCTACTGAAGCTTTCTTT. Translated, it gives CASSRRQGATEAFF.

This chain connects TRBV20-1 to TRBJ2-1, with 7 bases fitting TRBD2. Germline trimming cut 0 bases from V and 6 bases from J; bases unmatched to any gene: 8. Germline loops: CDR1 DFQATT, CDR2 SNEGSKA (reference sequence). The CDR3 covers 15 residues. The CDR3 nucleotides read TGCAGTGCTAGAGATCTTAGGCTAGCGGTCAATGAGCAGTTCTTC. Its translation: CSARDLRLAVNEQFF.

A note on this clonotype: Sequence at one end of the junction differs from germline and may be a read error. The chain links TRBV10-3 to TRBJ2-7; unclear D gene. The CDR3 is made up of 13 amino acids. Germline lookup yields CDR1 ENHRY and CDR2 SYGVKD. The CDR3 coding sequence is TGTGCCATCTGTGAGCCGGTGTCCTACGAGCAGTACTTC. It yields the protein CAICEPVSYEQYF.

This clonotype was seen more than once but under ten times. The CDR3 DNA is TGCAGCGTGGGAAAGACAGGGGGCAGCTACGAGCAGTACTTC. Its translation is CSVGKTGGSYEQYF. The chain couples TRBV29-1 to TRBJ2-7; 10 bases fit TRBD1. CDR1 and CDR2 from the germline V gene are SQVTM and ANQGSEA. The trim removed 6 bases at V and 3 bases at J, leaving 8 bases unmatched. The CDR3 runs 14 residues.

This clonotype was counted a few times. This rearrangement joins TRBV7-2 to TRBJ2-3; unclear D gene. The germline CDR1 and CDR2 sequences are SGHTA and FQGNSA. V dropped 8 bases and J dropped 0 bases, with 12 bases sitting between them. CDR3 length: 14 residues. The CDR3 sequence: CASEIGTSTDTQYF. CDR3 nucleotides: TGTGCCAGCGAGATCGGAACTAGCACAGATACGCAGTATTTT. The full variable domain, in which reference TRBV7-2 and TRBJ2-3 provide the parts outside the CDR3, is GAGVSQSPSNKVTEKGKDVELRCDPISGHTALYWYRQSLGQGLEFLIYFQGNSAPDKSGLPSDRFSAERTGGSVSTLTIQRTQQEDSAVYLCASEIGTSTDTQYFGPGTRLTVL.

The J gene is TRBJ2-2, the V gene TRBV7-2; 9 nucleotides align to TRBD1. V shed 4 bases, J shed 7 bases, and the junction held 7 bases outside the gene matches. Germline assignment: CDR1 SGHTA and CDR2 FQGNSA. This CDR3 is built from 15 residues. The CDR3 protein is CASSSGQGGVGELFF. The CDR3 DNA follows: TGTGCCAGCAGCTCGGGACAGGGAGGCGTCGGGGAGCTGTTTTTT.

This clonotype has only one observation. The chain is built from TRBV12-3 or TRBV12-4 and TRBJ2-1; TRBD2 aligns across 13 bases. The CDR3 covers 14 residues. The ends lost 0 bases at V and 10 bases at J; junction bases unmatched: 0. The CDR3: CASSLATSGREQFF. The CDR3 DNA reads TGTGCCAGCAGTTTAGCGACTAGCGGGAGGGAGCAGTTCTTC.

The V gene is TRBV20-1, the J gene TRBJ2-4; D is ambiguous. Per the germline V gene, CDR1 is DFQATT and CDR2 is SNEGSKA (reference sequence). The V and J ends lost 3 bases and 0 bases respectively, with 9 bases between them. The CDR3 has 14 amino acids. In nucleotides, the CDR3 is TGCAGTGCTAGTAGGCAATTAGCCAAAAACATTCAGTACTTC. Its translation: CSASRQLAKNIQYF.

The chain links TRBV2 to TRBJ2-7; D is perhaps TRBD2 (7 bases). Germline V gene lookup returns CDR1 SNHLY and CDR2 FYNNEI. The CDR3 length is 16 residues. V lost 4 bases to trimming and J lost 4 bases, with 20 bases between them. The CDR3 here is CASSGRGGLTPYEQYF. CDR3 nucleotides: TGTGCCAGCAGTGGCCGCGGGGGCCTCACCCCTTACGAGCAGTACTTC.

CDR3 DNA: TGTGCCAGCAGCACGCGACTAGGTGAGCAGTTCTTC. It codes for CASSTRLGEQFF. This rearrangement joins TRBV7-9 to TRBJ2-1; D might be TRBD2 (6 bases). Germline V gives CDR1 SEHNR, CDR2 FQNEAQ (reference sequence). CDR3 length: 12 amino acids. V was pared by 5 bases and J by 9 bases, with 11 bases between. Using reference TRBV7-9 and TRBJ2-1 for the parts outside the CDR3, the full variable domain is DTGVSQNPRHKITKRGQNVTFRCDPISEHNRLYWYRQTLGQGPEFLTYFQNEAQLEKSRLLSDRFSAERPKGSFSTLEIQRTEQGDSAMYLCASSTRLGEQFFGPGTRLTVL.

This clonotype was counted between two and nine times. The chain carries TRBV11-2 and TRBJ1-3; 9 bases map to TRBD1. Germline V gene lookup returns CDR1 SGHAT and CDR2 FQNNGV. This CDR3 is 18 amino acids long. V lost 5 bases and J lost 2; bases outside the gene matches: 13. The CDR3 spells CASSPGQGMAVAGNTIYF. As DNA, the CDR3 is TGTGCCAGCAGCCCGGGACAGGGAATGGCTGTGGCTGGAAACACCATATATTTT.

This clonotype was recorded only once. CDR3: CASSPSPRGEQFF. The DNA for the CDR3 is TGTGCCAGCTCACCAAGCCCTAGGGGTGAGCAGTTCTTC. The chain uses TRBV18 and TRBJ2-1, with a weak D call TRBD1 (5 bases). Trimming pared 2 bases from V and 9 bases from J, leaving 11 bases between. Per the germline V gene, CDR1 is KGHSH and CDR2 is LQKENI. The CDR3 extends over 13 amino acids.

CDR3 bases: TGTGCCAGCAGGGCCACGGGGGGACAGCCCCAGCATTTT. Amino acid sequence: CASRATGGQPQHF. The V gene is TRBV12-3 or TRBV12-4, the J gene TRBJ1-5; maybe TRBD1 (5 bases). This CDR3 contains 13 residues. The V end lost 6 bases, the J end lost 7 bases, and 13 bases lay between the germline ends.

The chain recombines TRBV6-2 or TRBV6-3 with TRBJ1-1; D is perhaps TRBD1 (5 bases). V was shortened by 1 base and J by 7 bases, with 10 bases between the two germline ends. CDR3 length equals 13 residues. Germline CDR1 MNHEY, CDR2 SVGEGT. The CDR3 nucleotides read TGTGCCAGCAGTTACTACGCCGGGGGTGAAGCTTTCTTT. Protein sequence: CASSYYAGGEAFF.